The 19 T cell receptor beta chains listed next were all sequenced from one sample in a study of CD4+ T cells in melanoma. Produced via immunoSEQ multiplex PCR; TCRdb's table is partial and in-frame only. The table records 18,000 or so clones, 65% to 85% of them present only once. Sequences were obtained from cells from a culture (not recorded whether cultured in vitro). These receptors were collected from a human donor with melanoma.

V gene TRBV29-1 combines with J gene TRBJ1-1; TRBD1 aligns across 9 bases. V shed 6 bases and J 3 bases; nucleotides not matched to a gene: 5. The CDR3 contains 13 residues. The germline gives CDR1 SQVTM, CDR2 ANQGSEA. The CDR3: CSVPGQGHTEAFF. The CDR3 DNA is TGCAGCGTGCCCGGACAGGGGCACACTGAAGCTTTCTTT.

The chain couples TRBV30 to TRBJ1-5; D is possibly TRBD1 (5 bases). V shed 2 bases and J shed 3 bases, with 8 bases lying between them. The CDR3 runs to 13 residues. Germline V gene data show CDR1 as GTSNPN and CDR2 as SVGIG (reference sequence). The CDR3 DNA follows: TGTGCCTGGAGTCTACAGGTCAATCAGCCCCAGCATTTT. This encodes CAWSLQVNQPQHF.

This clone was counted a few times. The chain joins TRBV19 to TRBJ1-5, with 7 bases identical to TRBD1. V was pared by 5 bases and J by 6 bases, with 10 bases of the junction left unmatched. This CDR3 is 15 amino acids long. Germline loops: CDR1 LNHDA, CDR2 SQIVND (reference sequence). Written as DNA, the CDR3 is TGTGCCAGTAGTCGTCCAGGGGGTGTGGGTCAGCCCCAGCATTTT. This codes for CASSRPGGVGQPQHF.

This chain links TRBV11-2 with TRBJ2-2; D is possibly TRBD1 or TRBD2 (5 bases each). Germline CDR1 is SGHAT and CDR2 is FQNNGV. The CDR3 loop spans 16 amino acids. V lost 5 bases to trimming and J lost 5 bases, with 18 bases between them. The CDR3 sequence: CASSPSRVAWTGELFF. The DNA of the CDR3 is TGTGCCAGCAGCCCAAGCAGGGTAGCGTGGACCGGGGAGCTGTTTTTT.

The chain has TRBV7-9 and TRBJ1-2, with D tentatively TRBD1 (6 bases). The CDR3 length is 13 residues. Germline lookup yields CDR1 SEHNR and CDR2 FQNEAQ (reference sequence). Trimming left V 0 bases short and J 8 bases short, with 10 bases between. The CDR3 nucleotides are TGTGCCAGCAGCTTAGCCCCGGGGGGCGGCTACACCTTC. It specifies CASSLAPGGGYTF.

The chain joins TRBV2 to TRBJ2-2; D is ambiguous. The CDR3 contains 14 residues. V lost 7 bases and J lost 2, with 11 bases in between. Germline CDR1 SNHLY, CDR2 FYNNEI. Here the CDR3 DNA reads TGTGCCAGCATCCGCAACTCTAACACCGGGGAGCTGTTTTTT. This translates into CASIRNSNTGELFF.

This chain connects TRBV7-3 to TRBJ2-1; D may be TRBD2 (7 bases). Germline V CDR1 and CDR2: SGHTA, FQGTGA. This CDR3 is 16 amino acids long. V lost 5 bases and J 4 bases, leaving 18 bases between the germline ends. The CDR3 region has the DNA TGTGCCAGCAGCCACGGGGCGGGGGCGGGATACAATGAGCAGTTCTTC. Amino acid sequence: CASSHGAGAGYNEQFF.

CDR3 bases: TGTGCCAGCAGCTACTCGTCGACAGGGAGCTCCTACGAGCAGTACTTC. Protein: CASSYSSTGSSYEQYF. V is TRBV11-2 and J is TRBJ2-7, with 7 bases matching TRBD1. Trimming took 4 bases from V and 0 from J; bases not matched to a gene: 9. CDR3 length equals 16 residues. Germline V gene data show CDR1 as SGHAT and CDR2 as FQNNGV. Variable domain in full (rest from reference TRBV11-2 and TRBJ2-7): EAGVAQSPRYKIIEKRQSVAFWCNPISGHATLYWYQQILGQGPKLLIQFQNNGVVDDSQLPKDRFSAERLKGVDSTLKIQPAKLEDSAVYLCASSYSSTGSSYEQYFGPGTRLTVT.

The V call is TRBV2, the J call TRBJ2-3; 8 nucleotides line up with TRBD1. Germline V gene data show CDR1 as SNHLY and CDR2 as FYNNEI. The CDR3 extends over 15 amino acids. J gave up 4 bases and V 8 bases, and 11 bases lay outside the gene matches. The CDR3 DNA reads TGTGCCAGCGACGGAACAGGGGGTAGGGCAGATACGCAGTATTTT. It translates to CASDGTGGRADTQYF.

The V gene is TRBV29-1, the J gene TRBJ2-2; perhaps TRBD1 as D (6 bases). With 6 bases removed from V and 6 bases from J, the gap between germline ends came to 14 bases. The CDR3 has 13 residues. Germline CDR1 is SQVTM and CDR2 is ANQGSEA. The CDR3 loop is CSVRDPGAGELFF. The CDR3 nucleotides are TGCAGCGTCCGAGACCCAGGGGCCGGGGAGCTGTTTTTT.

The chain carries TRBV4-1 and TRBJ1-1; no reliable D call. CDR3 size: 12 residues. V gave up 3 bases and J gave up 8 bases, with 10 bases separating them. Germline V gene sequence: CDR1 MGHRA, CDR2 YSYEKL. CDR3 in amino acids: CASSQFGREAFF. In nucleotides, the CDR3 is TGCGCCAGCAGCCAGTTCGGGAGGGAAGCTTTCTTT.

The CDR3 nucleotides are TGTGCCAGCAGTTACCAGGTGGAAGGCTACACCTTC. It yields the protein CASSYQVEGYTF. V usage is TRBV6-6 and J usage is TRBJ1-2; D gene uncertain. The germline CDR1 and CDR2 sequences are MNHNY and SVGAGI (reference sequence). This CDR3 comprises 12 residues. Trimming pared 2 bases from V and 8 bases from J, leaving 9 bases between.

The chain employs TRBV5-1 and TRBJ1-2; D unresolved. This CDR3 region has 14 residues. The germline CDR1 and CDR2 sequences are SGHRS and YFSETQ. V was pared by 0 bases and J by 3 bases, with 9 bases between. The CDR3 sequence: CASSLEPRDYGYTF. The CDR3 coding sequence is TGCGCCAGCAGCTTGGAACCCAGAGACTATGGCTACACCTTC.

The gene calls are TRBV30 and TRBJ1-4; 8 bases align to TRBD1. Germline V gene data show CDR1 as GTSNPN and CDR2 as SVGIG (reference sequence). V was pared by 7 bases and J by 3 bases, with 10 bases of the junction left unmatched. CDR3 length: 15 residues. CDR3 protein: CASQGDSSSNEKLFF. DNA of the CDR3: TGTGCCTCACAGGGGGACAGTTCGTCTAATGAAAAACTGTTTTTT.

V is TRBV5-1 and J is TRBJ2-5, with unresolved D. CDR3 length: 12 residues. The germline V gene encodes CDR1 SGHRS and CDR2 YFSETQ. Trimming removed 4 bases at V and 1 base at J, with 5 bases between. CDR3 in DNA: TGCGCCAGCAGCGCCTCCCAAGAGACCCAGTACTTC. Protein sequence: CASSASQETQYF.

The genes are TRBV4-1 and TRBJ2-7; D not certain. The germline V gene encodes CDR1 MGHRA and CDR2 YSYEKL. V was trimmed by 0 bases and J by 2 bases, leaving 11 bases between them. There are 15 residues in the CDR3. CDR3 sequence: CASSQDPGGTYEQYF. In nucleotides, the CDR3 is TGCGCCAGCAGCCAAGATCCGGGCGGAACCTACGAGCAGTACTTC.

The rearrangement joins TRBV7-6 to TRBJ1-6; D is ambiguous. The V gene lost 4 bases and the J gene lost 7 bases, with 14 bases spanning the gap. The germline V gene has CDR1 SGHVS and CDR2 FNYEAQ. The length of the CDR3 is 15 residues. The CDR3, as DNA: TGTGCCAGCAGCTCGGGCGGGTCGCGGAATTCACCCCTCCACTTT. As protein: CASSSGGSRNSPLHF.

The genes are TRBV7-8 and TRBJ2-7; TRBD1 might be the D (6 bases). The V gene lost 2 bases and the J gene lost 4 bases, with 9 bases spanning the gap. Germline V lookup: CDR1 SGHVS, CDR2 FQNEAQ. This CDR3 contains 13 residues. The CDR3 bases are TGTGCCAGCAGCTTACTACAGGGATACGAGCAGTACTTC. Translated: CASSLLQGYEQYF.

Only one count was recorded for this clone. The chain has TRBV7-9 and TRBJ1-2; D remains ambiguous. Per the germline V gene, CDR1 is SEHNR and CDR2 is FQNEAQ (reference sequence). V was trimmed by 5 bases and J by 7 bases, leaving 14 bases between them. The CDR3 is made up of 13 amino acids. CDR3 sequence reads: CASSPTGRVGYTF. CDR3 nucleotides: TGTGCCAGCAGCCCGACTGGGAGGGTTGGCTACACCTTC.